This TCR beta chain was recovered during a study of cytomegalovirus exposure and HLA in healthy donors (dated by TCRdb to 2015 to 2018). Looking at the study overall: In an earlier analysis of 550 to 750 of the donors, roughly 300 Gb of sequence data and 117 million unique TCR beta sequences from 150 million to 200 million T cells were reported. The aim of the study was to test whether cataloging public T cell receptors could identify signatures of past pathogen exposure. Donor age, sex, ethnicity and CMV serostatus were compiled alongside the repertoire data. Typing coverage varied by locus: roughly 629-640 donors for A, B, C, DRB1 and DQB1; approximately 560 for DQA1; over 600 for DPA1; around 490 for DPB1. Among about 410 genotyped donors of the cohort, an average of roughly 230,000 unique TCR beta nucleotide sequences was sequenced per donor, of which about 18% were non-productive. A later genetic analysis used genome-wide SNP genotypes for about 65% of the 666 donors, treating that subset as a discovery cohort. In addition to the first cohort of 666 subjects, a separate validation cohort of 120 different subjects was used. Every repertoire in the discovery cohort had been generated on one and the same sequencing platform. Roughly 310 gigabases of sequencing data and tens of millions of unique TCR sequences were included in an early release covering several hundred HLA-typed donors. A later analysis re-examined previously published TCR beta repertoires from over 500 donors and added high-resolution HLA genotyping to investigate patterns of TCR occurrence. Four to six DR-DQ haplotypes were handled as single units for association and clustering, since linkage in the cohort was strong. An earlier analysis of 587 of the donors used high-throughput TCR beta sequencing to judge whether each TCR beta V gene segment behaved as functional or pseudogenic. To predict cytomegalovirus infection status, the study brought together high-throughput TCR immunosequencing, statistical association of individual TCRs with disease status, and machine learning. Class I and class II HLA loci were covered by the typing at four-digit resolution. Among the approximately 400 genotyped donors, under 90% belonged to the genetic ancestry cluster associated with self-reported Caucasian donors. The T cell repertoires of roughly 660 subjects were profiled by immunosequencing and related to cytomegalovirus serostatus. Rather than using new phenotypic data, the later analysis identified candidate immune exposures from TCR beta sequences and from how often those sequences occurred across donors. Study-level results and caveats: Because HLA typing was missing for some donors at each locus, association tests included only the typed subset. The 87-base-pair reads could not distinguish some IMGT-functional V segments, including TRBV6-2 and TRBV6-3, so those segments were excluded. It was suggested by the authors that the approach could potentially be generalized to other disease states and immunological phenotypes. The sequencing pipeline was judged likely to have produced a cluster of highly shared sequence variants as a technical artifact. Broadly in line with IMGT annotations, most TCR beta V segments showed up in productive rearrangements about 87% or about 30% of the time in an earlier analysis of 587 of the donors. A later genetic analysis associated a missense DCLRE1C variant with V-gene and J-gene trimming of TCR beta chains, and an independent cohort replicated the association. The study listed 164 TCR beta chains as associated with cytomegalovirus. According to a later genetic analysis, donors in an Asian-associated ancestry cluster had fewer N-insertions in productive TCRs than the approximately 670-donor mean. The earlier analysis of 587 of the donors excluded some 15 rarely observed V segments, including chromosome 9 orphons, because counts were too low. A later analysis associated 15,000 to 20,000 TCR beta sequences with specific HLA alleles at a false discovery rate of 0.05. In vitro tests confirmed that a few of the cytomegalovirus-associated TCR beta chains recognize cytomegalovirus antigens. A later analysis found that HLA-associated TCR beta chains were more clonally expanded and had lower generation probabilities than equally common non-associated chains. A later analysis reported that several top co-occurrence clusters appeared linked to parvovirus B19, influenza, CMV and Epstein-Barr virus. A further reported finding was that TCR beta sequences accurately predicted the HLA-A and HLA-B alleles for most subjects in the first cohort. Immune exposure information for the cohort was limited to CMV serostatus. The classifier was reported to diagnose cytomegalovirus status with high specificity and sensitivity in both the original cohort and the validation cohort. Only TCR beta chains were sequenced in this cohort, and the absence of alpha or paired-chain data limited detectable features. In a later analysis, most CMV-associated TCR beta chains were found to appear HLA-restricted, with HLA associations seemingly driven largely by CMV exposure. A later analysis found that TCR association rates varied across HLA loci, with DRB1 alleles showing the most associated TCRs and HLA-C alleles the fewest. Roughly uniform sequencing depth across donors was assumed in presence/absence analyses, although this assumption may not hold. Most TCR sequences were seen in very few donors, while some public TCRs were found in many individuals. Assigning TCR associations to individual alleles was difficult when HLA alleles, especially DR and DQ, strongly co-occurred. Linkage disequilibrium might explain the correlated functional status among segregating V segments, but an unknown experimental factor could not be excluded.

Receptors were amplified or captured by the immunoSEQ multiplex PCR assay. A mixture of 60 forward primers for TCR Vbeta segments and 13 reverse primers for TCR Jbeta segments was used in the multiplex PCR. The CDR3 region of rearranged TCR beta genes was amplified from genomic DNA with a multiplex PCR assay. The Illumina HiSeq System was used to sequence the amplified TCR beta libraries as 87-base-pair reads. In the authors' own workflow: In a later analysis, some 80 million unique TCR beta chains were counted across the approximately 670 repertoires, and some 10 million of these chains were shared by at least two donors. Raw reads were error-corrected and collapsed into unique sequences with a nearest-neighbor algorithm that merged closely related sequences to remove PCR and sequencing errors. To assign V, D and J gene segments, CDR3 sequences were aligned to IMGT reference sequences. For a sequence to be retained, a match of at least six nucleotides was required to both a V gene segment and a J gene segment. A rearrangement counted as productive if the CDR3 had no stop codons and remained in frame with V and J, and every other rearrangement counted as non-productive. CDR3 was defined by IMGT convention, running from the second conserved V-encoded cysteine to the conserved J-encoded phenylalanine. In an earlier analysis of around 570 of the donors, sequences lacking an unambiguous match to a single V gene segment were excluded. An earlier analysis of roughly 590 of the donors called V segments functional above 56.7% productive rearrangements and segregating when the between-donor standard deviation exceeded 5%. A statistical classification framework was developed to diagnose cytomegalovirus status using the catalog of TCR beta chain sequences. In a later analysis, V and J genes were assigned by comparing TCR nucleotide sequences against IMGT/GENE-DB human TR gene sequences. Using the TCRdist pipeline, a later analysis assigned CDR3 sequences along with most-parsimonious VDJ recombination scenarios. In a later analysis, every TCR beta chain was defined by the combination of its CDR3 amino acid sequence and its V-gene family, and reads without a unique V-gene family were dropped. To address suspected cross-contamination and a sequencing artifact, a later analysis removed approximately 600 highly shared, low-generation-probability nucleotide sequences. A later analysis calculated a clonal expansion index for each public chain from normalized within-repertoire ranks of inferred template counts. In a later analysis, generation probabilities were computed using a VDJ recombination model fitted to out-of-frame rearrangements, and the results were checked against IGoR. Hypergeometric tests were used in a later analysis to score TCR-TCR, TCR-HLA and TCR-CMV co-occurrence, with a repertoire-size bias correction applied to the TCR pairs. A later analysis estimated false discovery rates by permuting HLA or CMV assignments 20 times. In a later analysis, co-occurring TCRs were grouped using DBSCAN, with TCRdist sequence similarity added in when clustering inside HLA-allele-positive subsets. Repertoires with fewer than 30,000 or more than 120,000 public chains, plus five repertoires with anomalous nucleotide sharing, were excluded from co-occurrence clustering. Held by TCRdb, this immuneACCESS table contains in-frame sequences only and omits some clones. Under half of the omission traces to an unresolved V gene where checked; the cause of the rest is unknown. For V, J and clone size, that table is used; D and trimming come from the DNA. The sample table records over 55,000 clones; around 87% of these occur just once. The ten largest clonotypes hold 1.4% of the sample.

CDR1 MDHEN and CDR2 SYDVKM were looked up in the germline V gene. From its cysteine to its phenylalanine, the CDR3 spans 15 amino acids. The only DNA kept is the CDR3, 45 bases in frame from the first base. V is pruned by 6 bases and J by 5 bases, leaving 7 bases of the junction without a gene match. On this clone: Its antigen remains undetermined. Base-call qualities are not available, and no considerably larger clone is one nucleotide away.

The cohort consisted of approximately 670 healthy bone marrow donors. At the time of sampling, all cohort members were nominally healthy, though unrecorded immune exposures were likely present. The donor tested CMV seronegative, placing the donor among the 350 to 400 seronegative members of the cohort. Each donor provided a peripheral blood sample, and peripheral blood mononuclear cells were used for TCR beta sequencing. Genomic DNA extraction from the blood cell samples was performed with the Qiagen DNeasy Blood Extraction Kit. The sequenced sample was PBMCs. The receptor's source is a man aged 18-30 years in good health and CMV-seronegative. The sequence is built from TRBV28 and TRBJ1-5, with 10 junctional bases fitting TRBD1. The CDR3: CASRPPDRGHQPQHF. The sequenced DNA is TGTGCCAGCAGACCGCCTGACAGGGGGCATCAGCCCCAGCATTTT.